A selection of T cell receptor beta chains follows, all from one sample in a study of OX40 agonist ivuxolimab in advanced cancers. Assay used: immunoSEQ multiplex PCR; TCRdb lists only in-frame clones, some missing. The sample holds tens of thousands of clones, more than 85% seen once. Material: CD4+ or CD8+ T cells sorted from blood, obtained in a trial of the OX40 agonist ivuxolimab. The receptor set was obtained from an adult with an advanced solid tumor such as melanoma, head and neck, liver or kidney cancer. CDR3s include the opening cysteine and the closing phenylalanine or tryptophan. Fields, in order: clone size, J gene, V gene, D gene, CDR3 DNA, CDR3 protein. D genes are given only for firm matches. Size is stated for part of the rows, as once, few or many counts, or as a class when the clone is expanded.

abundance: .; j_gene: TRBJ2-7; v_gene: TRBV11-2; d_gene: .; CDR3nt: TGTGCCACCCACCCTACGGGTTCCTACGAGCAGTACTTC; CDR3aa: CATHPTGSYEQYF
abundance: .; j_gene: TRBJ2-5; v_gene: TRBV4-1; d_gene: .; CDR3nt: TGCGCCAGCAGCCCAATCTTTGTGACCCAAGAGACCCAGTACTTC; CDR3aa: CASSPIFVTQETQYF
abundance: .; j_gene: TRBJ2-4; v_gene: TRBV5-8; d_gene: .; CDR3nt: TGTGCCAGCAGCTTGGAGACAACCCGAGTAGAGTACTTC; CDR3aa: CASSLETTRVEYF
abundance: .; j_gene: TRBJ2-7; v_gene: TRBV6-1; d_gene: .; CDR3nt: TGTGCCAGCACTGCTTTTCAGGGGGGCGGGCACGAGCAGTACTTC; CDR3aa: CASTAFQGGGHEQYF
abundance: once; j_gene: TRBJ1-2; v_gene: TRBV5-8; d_gene: TRBD1; CDR3nt: TGTGCCAGCAGCCCGCCGGGACAGGGTTATGGCTACACCTTC; CDR3aa: CASSPPGQGYGYTF
abundance: .; j_gene: TRBJ2-2; v_gene: TRBV28; d_gene: .; CDR3nt: TGTGCCAGCAGTTTATGGCAGACCACCGGGGAGCTGTTTTTT; CDR3aa: CASSLWQTTGELFF
abundance: .; j_gene: TRBJ2-5; v_gene: TRBV5-4; d_gene: TRBD1; CDR3nt: TGTGCCAGCAACTCTCACAGGGGGCGAGAGACCCAGTACTTC; CDR3aa: CASNSHRGRETQYF
abundance: .; j_gene: TRBJ1-3; v_gene: TRBV5-5; d_gene: .; CDR3nt: TGTGCCAGCAGCTTGGCAGGTCGCTCTGGAAACACCATATATTTT; CDR3aa: CASSLAGRSGNTIYF
abundance: .; j_gene: TRBJ1-5; v_gene: TRBV5-8; d_gene: .; CDR3nt: TGTGCCAGCAGCTCACTCCCCGATCAGCCCCAGCATTTT; CDR3aa: CASSSLPDQPQHF
abundance: .; j_gene: TRBJ2-5; v_gene: TRBV5-1; d_gene: TRBD1; CDR3nt: TGCGCCAGCAGCCCCGGGACAGGGGTAGAGACCCAGTACTTC; CDR3aa: CASSPGTGVETQYF
abundance: .; j_gene: TRBJ1-1; v_gene: TRBV7-9; d_gene: .; CDR3nt: TGTGCCAGCAGCCCAACAGGGTACGGCACTGAAGCTTTCTTT; CDR3aa: CASSPTGYGTEAFF
abundance: .; j_gene: TRBJ2-5; v_gene: TRBV28; d_gene: .; CDR3nt: TGTGCCCCGCCGGGGGAAGAGACCCAGTACTTC; CDR3aa: CAPPGEETQYF
abundance: .; j_gene: TRBJ1-5; v_gene: TRBV15; d_gene: TRBD1; CDR3nt: TGTGCCACCAGCAGACCAACAGGGGGCAATCAGCCCCAGCATTTT; CDR3aa: CATSRPTGGNQPQHF
abundance: once; j_gene: TRBJ1-3; v_gene: TRBV2; d_gene: .; CDR3nt: TGTGCCAGCAGTACGCAGGGCTCTGGAAACACCATATATTTT; CDR3aa: CASSTQGSGNTIYF
abundance: .; j_gene: TRBJ1-5; v_gene: TRBV5-8; d_gene: .; CDR3nt: TGTGCCAGCAGCTTGTCGGGGCCCCGGCCCCAGCATTTT; CDR3aa: CASSLSGPRPQHF
abundance: .; j_gene: TRBJ2-1; v_gene: TRBV27; d_gene: .; CDR3nt: TGTGCCAGCAGACGGACAGCAAACAATGAGCAGTTCTTC; CDR3aa: CASRRTANNEQFF
abundance: few; j_gene: TRBJ2-1; v_gene: TRBV7-9; d_gene: .; CDR3nt: TGTGCCAGCAGCTCCCGTCGGGGAGTGGGATCCTACAATGAGCAGTTCTTC; CDR3aa: CASSSRRGVGSYNEQFF
abundance: .; j_gene: TRBJ1-4; v_gene: TRBV5-1; d_gene: .; CDR3nt: TGCGCCAGCAGCTTGGCCGCTGGGGGTTCAGGGTCGTACGCAACTAATGAAAAACTGTTTTTT; CDR3aa: CASSLAAGGSGSYATNEKLFF
abundance: .; j_gene: TRBJ2-5; v_gene: TRBV7-6; d_gene: .; CDR3nt: TGTGCCAGCAGCTGGACTCATTCTGTTACGGAGACCCAGTACTTC; CDR3aa: CASSWTHSVTETQYF
abundance: .; j_gene: TRBJ2-2; v_gene: TRBV5-4; d_gene: .; CDR3nt: TGTGCCAGCAGCTCCCCAGGGGCCGGGGAGCTGTTTTTT; CDR3aa: CASSSPGAGELFF
abundance: .; j_gene: TRBJ1-6; v_gene: TRBV7-3; d_gene: .; CDR3nt: TGTGCCAGCAGCTCTTATGGGTCGACACCCCTCCACTTT; CDR3aa: CASSSYGSTPLHF
abundance: .; j_gene: TRBJ2-2; v_gene: TRBV5-1; d_gene: TRBD1; CDR3nt: TGCGCCAGCCGCAAAGGGACAGGGCGCACCGGGGAGCTGTTTTTT; CDR3aa: CASRKGTGRTGELFF
abundance: once; j_gene: TRBJ2-6; v_gene: TRBV7-2; d_gene: .; CDR3nt: TGTGCCAGCAGCAACAATAGGGTTACCGGTACCAACGTCCTGACTTTC; CDR3aa: CASSNNRVTGTNVLTF
abundance: .; j_gene: TRBJ1-5; v_gene: TRBV29-1; d_gene: .; CDR3nt: TGCAGCGTACTGATTAGCAATCAGCCCCAGCATTTT; CDR3aa: CSVLISNQPQHF
abundance: .; j_gene: TRBJ2-3; v_gene: TRBV10-3; d_gene: .; CDR3nt: TGTGCCATCAGTGAAGTTGCCGCAGATACGCAGTATTTT; CDR3aa: CAISEVAADTQYF
abundance: .; j_gene: TRBJ2-7; v_gene: TRBV2; d_gene: TRBD1; CDR3nt: TGTGCCAGCAGTGATTCGGGACAGGGTTTTCTGGGGCAGTACTTC; CDR3aa: CASSDSGQGFLGQYF